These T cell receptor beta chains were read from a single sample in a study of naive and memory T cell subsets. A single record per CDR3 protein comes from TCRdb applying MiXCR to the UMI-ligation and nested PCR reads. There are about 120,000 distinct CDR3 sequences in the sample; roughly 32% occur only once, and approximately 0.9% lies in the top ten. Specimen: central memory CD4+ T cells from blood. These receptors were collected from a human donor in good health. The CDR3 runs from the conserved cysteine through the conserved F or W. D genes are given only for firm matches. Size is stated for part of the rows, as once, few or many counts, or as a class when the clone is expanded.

CDR3nt: TGCAGCGTTGGCCCGGACTCCTACGAGCAGTACTTC
CDR3aa: CSVGPDSYEQYF
abundance: few
v_gene: TRBV29-1
d_gene: NA
j_gene: TRBJ2-7

CDR3nt: TGTGCCAGCAGCAACCCACTAAAATCCTACGAGCAGTACTTC
CDR3aa: CASSNPLKSYEQYF
abundance: many
v_gene: TRBV9
d_gene: NA
j_gene: TRBJ2-7

CDR3nt: TGTGCCAGCAGTTTAATACAGGGGACGCGGAATGAGCAGTTCTTC
CDR3aa: CASSLIQGTRNEQFF
abundance: many
v_gene: TRBV28
d_gene: TRBD1
j_gene: TRBJ2-1

CDR3nt: TGTGCCAGTAGTATATTCGGGGGGGACAATGAGCAGTTCTTC
CDR3aa: CASSIFGGDNEQFF
abundance: NA
v_gene: TRBV19
d_gene: TRBD2
j_gene: TRBJ2-1

CDR3nt: TGTGCCAGCAGTTACTCGAGAGGGCGGGACTCCTACAATGAGCAGTTCTTC
CDR3aa: CASSYSRGRDSYNEQFF
abundance: NA
v_gene: TRBV6-2/TRBV6-3
d_gene: NA
j_gene: TRBJ2-1

CDR3nt: TGTGCCAGCAGCTTAGAGTTAGCGGGAGCGACCGGGGAGCTGTTTTTT
CDR3aa: CASSLELAGATGELFF
abundance: NA
v_gene: TRBV11-2
d_gene: TRBD2
j_gene: TRBJ2-2

CDR3nt: TGTGCCACCAGCAAAACTAGCGGGCCTCAGCAGCAGTTCTTC
CDR3aa: CATSKTSGPQQQFF
abundance: once
v_gene: TRBV15
d_gene: TRBD2
j_gene: TRBJ2-1

CDR3nt: TGCGCCAGCAGCGCACCCGGGACTAGGGTTAGGGAGAAAGAGACCCAGTACTTC
CDR3aa: CASSAPGTRVREKETQYF
abundance: NA
v_gene: TRBV5-1
d_gene: TRBD2
j_gene: TRBJ2-5

CDR3nt: TGCGCCAGCAGCCACCAGGGACTAGCGGTTTCCTACGAGCAGTACTTC
CDR3aa: CASSHQGLAVSYEQYF
abundance: NA
v_gene: TRBV4-1
d_gene: TRBD2
j_gene: TRBJ2-7

CDR3nt: TGCAGCGTGAGAACCGGGACAGGGTATTCACCCCTCCACTTT
CDR3aa: CSVRTGTGYSPLHF
abundance: NA
v_gene: TRBV29-1
d_gene: TRBD1
j_gene: TRBJ1-6

CDR3nt: TGTGCCAGCTCTTTGACCTCTGGGGCCAACGTCCTGACTTTC
CDR3aa: CASSLTSGANVLTF
abundance: NA
v_gene: TRBV3-1
d_gene: NA
j_gene: TRBJ2-6

CDR3nt: TGTGCCACCCGTGCTAGCACAGATACGCAGTATTTT
CDR3aa: CATRASTDTQYF
abundance: NA
v_gene: TRBV24-1
d_gene: NA
j_gene: TRBJ2-3

CDR3nt: TGTGCCAGCAGCTTGGTTGCGGGAGCAGGTGAGCAGTTCTTC
CDR3aa: CASSLVAGAGEQFF
abundance: few
v_gene: TRBV7-6
d_gene: TRBD2
j_gene: TRBJ2-1

CDR3nt: TGCAGTGCTAGAGGACCTAATTGGGGAGCGGGAGGCTCCTACGAGCAGTACTTC
CDR3aa: CSARGPNWGAGGSYEQYF
abundance: NA
v_gene: TRBV20-1
d_gene: TRBD2
j_gene: TRBJ2-7

CDR3nt: TGCAGTGCCCTGGGACAGACCCACTACGAGCAGTACTTC
CDR3aa: CSALGQTHYEQYF
abundance: NA
v_gene: TRBV20-1
d_gene: TRBD1
j_gene: TRBJ2-7

CDR3nt: TGCGCCAGCAGCCCCGGGCCGGCGGGAGTTCAGGTCGGGGAGCAGTACTTC
CDR3aa: CASSPGPAGVQVGEQYF
abundance: NA
v_gene: TRBV4-1
d_gene: TRBD2
j_gene: TRBJ2-7

CDR3nt: TGTGCCAGCAGTGGCCAGGTTAGCCTCAATGAGCAGTTCTTC
CDR3aa: CASSGQVSLNEQFF
abundance: NA
v_gene: TRBV25-1
d_gene: NA
j_gene: TRBJ2-1